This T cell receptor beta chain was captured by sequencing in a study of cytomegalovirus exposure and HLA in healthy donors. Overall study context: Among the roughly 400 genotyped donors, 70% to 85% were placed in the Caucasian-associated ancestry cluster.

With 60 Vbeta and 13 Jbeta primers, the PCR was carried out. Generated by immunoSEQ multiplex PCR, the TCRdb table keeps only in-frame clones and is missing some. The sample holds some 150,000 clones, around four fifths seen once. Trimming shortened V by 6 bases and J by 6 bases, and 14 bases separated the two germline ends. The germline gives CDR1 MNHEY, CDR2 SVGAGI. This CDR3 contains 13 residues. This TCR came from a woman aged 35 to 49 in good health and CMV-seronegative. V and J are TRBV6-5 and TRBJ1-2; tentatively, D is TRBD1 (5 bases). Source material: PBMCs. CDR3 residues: CASRSDARDGYTF. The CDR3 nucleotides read TGTGCCAGCAGGTCCGACGCCAGGGATGGCTACACCTTC.